These 8 T cell receptor beta chains were sequenced from one sample in a study of blood T cell repertoires in COVID-19. Produced via immunoSEQ multiplex PCR; TCRdb's table is partial and in-frame only. The sample contains a few hundred thousand clones, around 87% of which appear only once. The sample taken for sequencing was PBMCs or T cells enriched from blood (not recorded which). The receptors stem from a man aged 40-55 years in a cohort exposed to, infected with or recovered from COVID-19 (not recorded which).

The chain couples TRBV29-1 to TRBJ2-3; D perhaps matches TRBD2 (6 bases). The CDR3 consists of 14 residues. The germline CDR1 and CDR2 sequences are SQVTM and ANQGSEA. Trimming took off 3 bases at V and 2 bases at J, with 12 bases between the two ends. The DNA for the CDR3 is TGCAGCGTTGACTGGAGCGGGTCCACAGATACGCAGTATTTT. Protein: CSVDWSGSTDTQYF.

The chain uses TRBV6-2 or TRBV6-3 and TRBJ2-3; 11 nucleotides agree with TRBD2. V lost 2 bases and J lost 6; bases outside the gene matches: 10. CDR3 length: 17 amino acids. Per germline, CDR1 MNHEY and CDR2 SVGEGT. CDR3 sequence reads: CASSYGVTSGRGDTQYF. Here the CDR3 DNA reads TGTGCCAGCAGTTACGGGGTCACTAGCGGGAGAGGGGATACGCAGTATTTT.

This chain links TRBV20-1 with TRBJ2-1; 13 nucleotides line up with TRBD2. The CDR3 is 16 residues long. Germline V CDR1 and CDR2: DFQATT, SNEGSKA (reference sequence). V shed 3 bases and J 7 bases; nucleotides not matched to a gene: 9. The CDR3 sequence is CSASPGLAGVGNEQFF. CDR3 bases: TGCAGTGCTAGTCCCGGACTAGCGGGAGTCGGTAATGAGCAGTTCTTC.

This clone appeared once. The chain uses TRBV7-9 and TRBJ2-5; the match to TRBD1 covers 9 bases. Germline V CDR1 and CDR2: SEHNR, FQNEAQ (reference sequence). With V trimmed by 6 bases and J by 5 bases, 10 bases remained unmatched. The length of the CDR3 is 15 residues. The CDR3 here is CASRPRTGAGETQYF. In nucleotides, the CDR3 is TGTGCCAGCAGACCCCGGACAGGGGCTGGGGAGACCCAGTACTTC. The whole variable domain, remainder taken from reference TRBV7-9 and TRBJ2-5, is DTGVSQNPRHKITKRGQNVTFRCDPISEHNRLYWYRQTLGQGPEFLTYFQNEAQLEKSRLLSDRFSAERPKGSFSTLEIQRTEQGDSAMYLCASRPRTGAGETQYFGPGTRLLVL.

The rearrangement links TRBV7-2 to TRBJ1-5; D not resolved. V lost 1 base and J 7 bases, leaving 11 bases between the germline ends. The CDR3 runs 14 residues. The germline gives CDR1 SGHTA, CDR2 FQGNSA. The CDR3 here is CASSLGGKRQPQHF. The CDR3 coding sequence is TGTGCCAGCAGCTTAGGAGGGAAACGACAGCCCCAGCATTTT.

The J gene is TRBJ2-7, the V gene TRBV5-1, with 10 positions matching TRBD2. This CDR3 region has 16 residues. Germline V gene lookup returns CDR1 SGHRS and CDR2 YFSETQ. V was clipped by 5 bases and J by 3 bases; unmatched bases: 11. CDR3 protein: CASRQVAGGINYEQYF. CDR3 DNA: TGCGCCAGCAGACAGGTAGCGGGAGGCATAAACTACGAGCAGTACTTC. Using reference TRBV5-1 and TRBJ2-7 for the parts outside the CDR3, the full variable domain is KAGVTQTPRYLIKTRGQQVTLSCSPISGHRSVSWYQQTPGQGLQFLFEYFSETQRNKGNFPGRFSGRQFSNSRSEMNVSTLELGDSALYLCASRQVAGGINYEQYFGPGTRLTVT.

This chain joins TRBV2 and TRBJ2-1; 12 bases line up with TRBD2. The V gene's germline CDR1 is SNHLY and CDR2 FYNNEI. The V and J ends lost 6 bases and 0 bases, in that order; junction bases with no gene match: 3. The CDR3 loop spans 16 amino acids. The CDR3 sequence: CASRLAGGISYNEQFF. The CDR3 DNA is TGTGCCAGCAGGCTAGCGGGAGGGATCTCCTACAATGAGCAGTTCTTC. Drawing the rest from reference TRBV2 and TRBJ2-1, the complete variable domain is EPEVTQTPSHQVTQMGQEVILRCVPISNHLYFYWYRQILGQKVEFLVSFYNNEISEKSEIFDDQFSVERPDGSNFTLKIRSTKLEDSAMYFCASRLAGGISYNEQFFGPGTRLTVL.

The chain uses TRBV7-9 and TRBJ2-2; 9 bases are a match to TRBD1. Looked up from germline, CDR1 is SEHNR and CDR2 is FQNEAQ (reference sequence). The ends lost 5 bases at V and 8 bases at J; junction bases unmatched: 12. The CDR3 is made up of 16 amino acids. The CDR3 DNA follows: TGTGCCAGCAGCCCGGACAGGGGCGTCTATTTGGGGGAGCTGTTTTTT. Translating gives CASSPDRGVYLGELFF.